A single sample gave rise to the 28 T cell receptor beta chains below, sequenced in a study of blood T cell repertoires in COVID-19. Profiling relied on immunoSEQ multiplex PCR, and the TCRdb table lists in-frame clones only, not all of them. The profile covers 150,000 to 200,000 clones, with 88% appearing a single time and about 6.3% taken by the ten largest. The sample taken for sequencing was PBMCs or T cells enriched from blood (not recorded which). These receptors all stem from a woman aged 45-60 years who had recovered from COVID-19.

J is TRBJ1-1 and V is TRBV10-3; D is undetermined. Germline V gene data show CDR1 as ENHRY and CDR2 as SYGVKD. V lost 4 bases, J lost 6 bases, and 12 bases lay in between. The CDR3 sequence is 13 residues long. CDR3 DNA sequence: TGTGCCATCAGTGGGTCAGTAACAGCTGAAGCTTTCTTT. Translated: CAISGSVTAEAFF.

The chain employs TRBV5-4 and TRBJ2-7; the D gene is possibly TRBD1 (7 bases). From germline, CDR1 is SGHNT and CDR2 YYREEE (reference sequence). The CDR3 is 15 amino acids. Deletions cut 3 bases from V and 0 bases from J, with 13 bases between. DNA for the CDR3: TGTGCCAGCAGCTCCGGGGGACAGACCTCCTACGAGCAGTACTTC. Protein sequence: CASSSGGQTSYEQYF.

This clone appeared once. The CDR3, as DNA: TGTGCCAGCAGCTTAGTCTGGGGGCTCGGTCGGTACACTGAAGCTTTCTTT. Its translation: CASSLVWGLGRYTEAFF. V and J are TRBV7-2 and TRBJ1-1; TRBD1 might be the D (6 bases). Between the trimmed V and J ends, which lost 1 base and 3 bases, there was a span of 18 bases. Per the germline V gene, CDR1 is SGHTA and CDR2 is FQGNSA. The CDR3 covers 17 residues.

V and J are TRBV11-2 and TRBJ1-2; D gene unclear. Germline CDR1 and CDR2: SGHAT and FQNNGV. V lost 5 bases and J lost 2, with 15 bases in between. The CDR3 covers 15 residues. CDR3 coding DNA: TGTGCCAGCAGCGGTTATACAGATTACAACTATGGCTACACCTTC. This gives the protein CASSGYTDYNYGYTF.

The chain employs TRBV10-3 and TRBJ2-6; 7 positions agree with TRBD2. CDR1 ENHRY and CDR2 SYGVKD come from the germline V gene. The CDR3 runs to 15 residues. V shed 6 bases and J 2 bases; nucleotides not matched to a gene: 4. CDR3 sequence: CAIRGGVTGANVLTF. For the CDR3, the DNA is TGTGCCATCAGGGGAGGGGTTACTGGGGCCAACGTCCTGACTTTC.

The rearrangement links TRBV9 to TRBJ1-3; the D gene is possibly TRBD1 (5 bases). V was clipped by 3 bases and J by 1 base, with 14 bases between them. Per germline, CDR1 SGDLS and CDR2 YYNGEE. The CDR3 consists of 16 residues. The CDR3 region has the DNA TGTGCCAGCAGCGCGCAGGGCTCCTTGTCTGGAAACACCATATATTTT. It codes for CASSAQGSLSGNTIYF.

The chain joins TRBV19 to TRBJ1-1; 7 bases fit TRBD1. Per the germline V gene, CDR1 is LNHDA and CDR2 is SQIVND (reference sequence). The CDR3 runs 12 residues. Trimming took 7 bases from V and 7 from J; bases not matched to a gene: 6. The CDR3 loop reads CASTITGDEAFF. CDR3 DNA sequence: TGTGCCAGTACCATAACAGGGGATGAAGCTTTCTTT.

V and J are TRBV23-1 and TRBJ1-2, with D unresolved. TRBV23-1 is an ORF; its function is uncertain. Trimming removed 1 base at V and 9 bases at J, with 6 bases between. This CDR3 contains 11 residues. This CDR3 reads CASSQYGCYTF. The CDR3 DNA reads as TGCGCCAGCAGTCAATACGGTTGCTACACCTTC.

The V gene is TRBV24-1, the J gene TRBJ1-6; TRBD1 aligns across 7 bases. The V segment lost 4 bases and the J segment 5 bases; nucleotides outside the gene matches: 10. The CDR3 contains 17 residues. The germline CDR1 and CDR2 sequences are KGHDR and SFDVKD. CDR3 residues: CATSDPDRDPHNSPLHF. CDR3 bases: TGTGCCACCAGTGACCCTGACAGGGATCCCCATAATTCACCCCTCCACTTT.

The J gene is TRBJ2-2, the V gene TRBV6-5; 8 positions match TRBD1. The CDR3 covers 14 residues. The V and J ends lost 10 bases and 4 bases, in that order; junction bases with no gene match: 8. CDR1 is MNHEY, CDR2 SVGAGI, per germline. The CDR3 reads CATRQGKSTGELFF. DNA of the CDR3: TGTGCCACCCGACAGGGGAAGAGCACCGGGGAGCTGTTTTTT.

This chain joins TRBV11-2 and TRBJ2-7; D may be TRBD2 (5 bases). With 3 bases removed from V and 5 bases from J, the gap between germline ends came to 11 bases. The germline V gene encodes CDR1 SGHAT and CDR2 FQNNGV. The CDR3 spans 13 residues. The CDR3 region has the DNA TGTGCCAGCAGCTTCGGGAACAAAAACGAGCAGTACTTC. Translating gives CASSFGNKNEQYF.

The chain joins TRBV7-9 to TRBJ1-2; D is uncertain. The V gene's germline CDR1 is SEHNR and CDR2 FQNEAQ (reference sequence). V was trimmed by 5 bases and J by 8 bases, leaving 18 bases between them. The CDR3 is 14 residues long. CDR3 nucleotide sequence: TGTGCCAGCAGCCCGAGCGGTATCATAGTCGGCTACACCTTC. Translated, it gives CASSPSGIIVGYTF.

V usage is TRBV19 and J usage is TRBJ1-1; no definite D call. Germline CDR1 and CDR2: LNHDA and SQIVND (reference sequence). CDR3 length: 13 residues. V lost 6 bases, J lost 4 bases, and 12 bases lay in between. CDR3 protein: CASRDDEGTEAFF. The CDR3 bases are TGTGCCAGTAGAGATGACGAGGGCACTGAAGCTTTCTTT.

The rearrangement uses TRBV9 and TRBJ1-1; D gene uncertain. The CDR3 has 13 amino acids. V was cut by 4 bases and J by 0 bases, with 7 bases left in between. CDR1 and CDR2 (germline): SGDLS, YYNGEE. This chain's CDR3 is CASSTQLNTEAFF. The CDR3 nucleotides read TGTGCCAGCAGCACCCAGTTGAACACTGAAGCTTTCTTT. The full variable domain, its missing parts supplied by reference TRBV9 and TRBJ1-1, is DSGVTQTPKHLITATGQRVTLRCSPRSGDLSVYWYQQSLDQGLQFLIQYYNGEERAKGNILERFSAQQFPDLHSELNLSSLELGDSALYFCASSTQLNTEAFFGQGTRLTVV.

The rearrangement joins TRBV2 to TRBJ1-4; the D is unclear. Germline-derived CDR1 and CDR2 are SNHLY and FYNNEI. Trimming stripped 1 base from V and 7 bases from J, with 13 bases between. The CDR3 runs to 15 residues. The CDR3 nucleotides read TGTGCCAGCAGTGAAGGGGCAGATGGGAGTGAAAAACTGTTTTTT. Protein product: CASSEGADGSEKLFF.

This clone was seen once. The J gene is TRBJ2-7, the V gene TRBV3-1 (or the pseudogene TRBV3-2); 8 nucleotides match TRBD2. Germline trimming cut 4 bases from V and 5 bases from J; bases unmatched to any gene: 16. This CDR3 has 17 residues. The germline CDR1 and CDR2 sequences are LGHDT and YNNKEL (reference sequence). CDR3 in DNA: TGTGCCAGCAGCCCCCCGAACGCTTGGACTAGCCCGAACGAGCAGTACTTC. Its protein is CASSPPNAWTSPNEQYF.

The rearrangement uses TRBV5-1 and TRBJ2-3, with 8 nucleotides matching TRBD2. Germline-derived CDR1 and CDR2 are SGHRS and YFSETQ. The CDR3 has 15 amino acids. The V segment lost 0 bases and the J segment 4 bases; nucleotides outside the gene matches: 4. CDR3 sequence: CASSLVGGAPDTQYF. The CDR3 region has the DNA TGCGCCAGCAGCTTGGTCGGGGGGGCCCCAGATACGCAGTATTTT.

A single count supports this clone. This chain links TRBV5-1 with TRBJ2-3; TRBD2 matches 7 bases. Trimming cost V 4 bases and J 0 bases; bases outside gene matches: 5. The CDR3 has 15 residues. Germline CDR1 is SGHRS and CDR2 is YFSETQ. The CDR3 loop is CASSPGLGSTDTQYF. For the CDR3, the DNA is TGCGCCAGCAGCCCAGGACTAGGAAGCACAGATACGCAGTATTTT.

The chain uses TRBV12-5 and TRBJ1-2; D is ambiguous. Germline assignment: CDR1 LGHNT and CDR2 FRNRAP. The CDR3 has 15 amino acids. V dropped 7 bases and J dropped 0 bases, with 15 bases sitting between them. As DNA, the CDR3 is TGTGCTAGTGCCGCCGGAGGCAGCTCTAACTATGGCTACACCTTC. This sequence encodes CASAAGGSSNYGYTF.

The chain combines TRBV9 with TRBJ2-7; 13 nucleotides match TRBD2. V was pared by 3 bases and J by 5 bases, with 5 bases of the junction left unmatched. The CDR3 is made up of 15 amino acids. Germline lookup yields CDR1 SGDLS and CDR2 YYNGEE. The CDR3, as DNA: TGTGCCAGCAGCGCAGGGACTAGCGGGGTCAACGAGCAGTACTTC. This translates into CASSAGTSGVNEQYF.

The chain carries TRBV7-2 and TRBJ2-2, with 12 bases identical to TRBD2. CDR3 size: 17 residues. With 4 bases clipped from V and 5 bases from J, the junction kept 8 bases outside the gene matches. Germline V gene sequence: CDR1 SGHTA, CDR2 FQGNSA. Here the CDR3 reads CASSSRLAGVSTGELFF. Written as DNA, the CDR3 is TGTGCCAGCAGCTCTCGACTAGCGGGGGTGTCAACCGGGGAGCTGTTTTTT.

On this clone itself: Compared with germline, one end of the junction differs, possibly owing to a read error. The chain carries TRBV5-4 and TRBJ1-2; TRBD1 matches at 7 bases. The length of the CDR3 is 13 residues. Germline loops: CDR1 SGHNT, CDR2 YYREEE (reference sequence). Here the CDR3 reads CACRDSSNYGYTF. As DNA, the CDR3 is TGTGCCTGCAGGGACAGTTCTAACTATGGCTACACCTTC.

The CDR3 sequence: CASSSRGGGISSYNEQFF. CDR3 DNA: TGTGCCAGCTCAAGCAGGGGCGGGGGGATAAGCTCCTACAATGAGCAGTTCTTC. The chain links TRBV9 to TRBJ2-1, with 8 bases that match TRBD2. This CDR3 spans 18 amino acids. V lost 7 bases and J lost 0; bases outside the gene matches: 15. The germline V gene has CDR1 SGDLS and CDR2 YYNGEE.

This chain connects TRBV10-1 to TRBJ1-2; D unresolved. This CDR3 contains 14 residues. Trimming cost V 4 bases and J 7 bases, with 16 bases left between them. Germline values: CDR1 WNHNN, CDR2 SYGVQD (reference sequence). This CDR3 is CASSARNGLGGYTF. The CDR3 DNA reads TGCGCCAGCAGTGCTCGGAACGGCCTAGGTGGCTACACCTTC.

This clone was recorded once. The V gene is TRBV6-5, the J gene TRBJ1-1; a possible D gene is TRBD1 (6 bases). The CDR3 has 15 amino acids. Germline V lookup: CDR1 MNHEY, CDR2 SVGAGI. V gave up 7 bases and J gave up 1 base, with 16 bases separating them. The CDR3 reads CASTRRGAKNTEAFF. In nucleotides, the CDR3 is TGTGCCAGCACTCGTCGGGGGGCGAAGAACACTGAAGCTTTCTTT.

The genes are TRBV9 and TRBJ1-1, with D unresolved. Trimming stripped 0 bases from V and 7 bases from J, with 10 bases between. This CDR3 region has 13 residues. Germline V CDR1 and CDR2: SGDLS, YYNGEE. The CDR3 sequence is CASSVVFGSEAFF. CDR3 DNA sequence: TGTGCCAGCAGCGTAGTATTTGGCAGTGAAGCTTTCTTT.

This sequence joins TRBV24-1 and TRBJ2-5; D possibly corresponds to TRBD2 (6 bases). The germline V and J ends were trimmed by 1 base and 5 bases, with 10 bases remaining between them. The CDR3 has 14 residues. Germline V gene sequence: CDR1 KGHDR, CDR2 SFDVKD. The CDR3 region is CATSDLGGDETQYF. The CDR3 coding sequence is TGTGCCACCAGTGATTTAGGAGGGGACGAGACCCAGTACTTC.

The chain links TRBV2 to TRBJ2-3; 12 positions agree with TRBD2. Germline CDR1 is SNHLY and CDR2 is FYNNEI. V was pared by 8 bases and J by 6 bases, with 6 bases of the junction left unmatched. The CDR3 spans 14 residues. This CDR3 reads CASLAGGVSDTQYF. The CDR3, as DNA: TGTGCCAGCCTAGCGGGGGGGGTCTCGGATACGCAGTATTTT.